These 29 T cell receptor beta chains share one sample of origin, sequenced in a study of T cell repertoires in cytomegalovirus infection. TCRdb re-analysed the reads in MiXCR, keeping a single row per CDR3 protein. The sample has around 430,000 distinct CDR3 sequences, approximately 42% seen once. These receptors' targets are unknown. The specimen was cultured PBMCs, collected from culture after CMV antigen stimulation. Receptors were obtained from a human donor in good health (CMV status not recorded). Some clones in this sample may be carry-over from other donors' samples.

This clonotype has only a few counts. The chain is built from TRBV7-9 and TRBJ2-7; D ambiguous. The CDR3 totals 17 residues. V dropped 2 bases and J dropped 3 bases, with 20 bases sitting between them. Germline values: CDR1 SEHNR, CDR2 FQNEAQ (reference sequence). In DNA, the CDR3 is TGTGCCAGCAGCTTATCCACCCTTGGTGCCCGCTACTACGAGCAGTACTTC. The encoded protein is CASSLSTLGARYYEQYF.

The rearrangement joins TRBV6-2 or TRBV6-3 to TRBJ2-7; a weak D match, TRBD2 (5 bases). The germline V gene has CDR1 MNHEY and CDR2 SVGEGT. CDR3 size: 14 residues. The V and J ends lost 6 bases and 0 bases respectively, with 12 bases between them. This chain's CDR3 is CASRATRGSYEQYF. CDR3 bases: TGTGCCAGCAGAGCGACCCGGGGCTCCTACGAGCAGTACTTC.

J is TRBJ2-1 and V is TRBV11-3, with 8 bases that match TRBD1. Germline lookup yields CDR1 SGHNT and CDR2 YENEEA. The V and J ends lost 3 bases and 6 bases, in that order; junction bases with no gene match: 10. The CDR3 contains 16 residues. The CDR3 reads CASSFVPGQASNEQFF. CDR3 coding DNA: TGTGCCAGCAGCTTCGTACCGGGACAGGCCAGCAATGAGCAGTTCTTC.

The CDR3 DNA follows: TGTGCCACCAGTGACTTAAGGGGGGGTGAGCAGTTCTTC. It codes for CATSDLRGGEQFF. J is TRBJ2-1 and V is TRBV24-1; D is perhaps TRBD2 (7 bases). The CDR3 consists of 13 residues. Germline loops: CDR1 KGHDR, CDR2 SFDVKD. Trimming left V 4 bases short and J 9 bases short, with 12 bases between.

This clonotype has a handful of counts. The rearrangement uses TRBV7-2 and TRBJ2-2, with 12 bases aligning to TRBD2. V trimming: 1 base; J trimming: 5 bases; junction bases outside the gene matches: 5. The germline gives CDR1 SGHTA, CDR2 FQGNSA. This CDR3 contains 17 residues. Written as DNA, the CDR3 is TGTGCCAGCAGCTTAGGGCTAGCGGGAGGGGAAACCGGGGAGCTGTTTTTT. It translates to CASSLGLAGGETGELFF.

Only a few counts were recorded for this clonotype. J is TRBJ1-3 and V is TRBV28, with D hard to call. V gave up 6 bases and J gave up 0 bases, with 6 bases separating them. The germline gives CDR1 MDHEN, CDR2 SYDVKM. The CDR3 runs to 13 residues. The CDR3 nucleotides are TGTGCCAGCAGGCGAGACTCTGGAAACACCATATATTTT. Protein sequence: CASRRDSGNTIYF.

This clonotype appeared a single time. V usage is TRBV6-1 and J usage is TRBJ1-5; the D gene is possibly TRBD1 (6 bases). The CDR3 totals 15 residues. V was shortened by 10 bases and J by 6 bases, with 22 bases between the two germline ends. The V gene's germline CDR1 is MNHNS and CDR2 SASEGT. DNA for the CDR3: TGTGCCACCGGTCGGGGGGCCAGGGGTGTTCAGCCCCAGCATTTT. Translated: CATGRGARGVQPQHF.

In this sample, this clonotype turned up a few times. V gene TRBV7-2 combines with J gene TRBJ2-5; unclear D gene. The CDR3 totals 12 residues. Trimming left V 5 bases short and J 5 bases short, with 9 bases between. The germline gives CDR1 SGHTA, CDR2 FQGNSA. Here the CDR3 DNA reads TGTGCCAGCAGCCTGAGGTGGGAGACCCAGTACTTC. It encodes CASSLRWETQYF.

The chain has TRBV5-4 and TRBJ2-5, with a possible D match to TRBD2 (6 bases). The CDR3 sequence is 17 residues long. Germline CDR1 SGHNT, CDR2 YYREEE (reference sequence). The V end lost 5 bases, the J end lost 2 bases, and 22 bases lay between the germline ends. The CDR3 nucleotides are TGTGCCAGCAGTATCAGCGGAGGGGCGGGTTGGCAAGAGACCCAGTACTTC. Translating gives CASSISGGAGWQETQYF.

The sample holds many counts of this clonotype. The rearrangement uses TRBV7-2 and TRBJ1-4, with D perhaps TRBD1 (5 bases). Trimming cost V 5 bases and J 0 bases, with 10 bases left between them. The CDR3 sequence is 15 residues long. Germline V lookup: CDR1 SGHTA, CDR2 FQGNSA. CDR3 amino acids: CASSLQGTTNEKLFF. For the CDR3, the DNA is TGTGCCAGCAGCCTGCAGGGTACAACTAATGAAAAACTGTTTTTT. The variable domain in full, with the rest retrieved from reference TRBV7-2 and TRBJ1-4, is GAGVSQSPSNKVTEKGKDVELRCDPISGHTALYWYRQSLGQGLEFLIYFQGNSAPDKSGLPSDRFSAERTGGSVSTLTIQRTQQEDSAVYLCASSLQGTTNEKLFFGSGTQLSVL.

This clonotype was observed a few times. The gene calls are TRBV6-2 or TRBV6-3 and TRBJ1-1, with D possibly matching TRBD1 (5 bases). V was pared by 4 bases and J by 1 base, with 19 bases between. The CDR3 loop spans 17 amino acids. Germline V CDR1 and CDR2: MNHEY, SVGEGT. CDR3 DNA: TGTGCCAGCAGTTCCGACATGGACAAGTTAAGGAACACTGAAGCTTTCTTT. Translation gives CASSSDMDKLRNTEAFF.

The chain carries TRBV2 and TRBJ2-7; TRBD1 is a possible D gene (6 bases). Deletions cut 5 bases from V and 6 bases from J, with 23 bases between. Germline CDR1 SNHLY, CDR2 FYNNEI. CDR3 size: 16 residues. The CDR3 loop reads CASSTNRVCPTCEQYF. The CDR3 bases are TGTGCCAGCAGTACCAACAGGGTTTGCCCGACTTGCGAGCAGTACTTC.

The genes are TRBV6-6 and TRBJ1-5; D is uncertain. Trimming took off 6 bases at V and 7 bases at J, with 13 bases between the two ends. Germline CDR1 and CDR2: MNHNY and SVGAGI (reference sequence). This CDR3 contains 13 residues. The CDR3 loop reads CASRMLEVQPQHF. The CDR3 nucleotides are TGTGCCAGCAGGATGTTGGAAGTGCAGCCCCAGCATTTT.

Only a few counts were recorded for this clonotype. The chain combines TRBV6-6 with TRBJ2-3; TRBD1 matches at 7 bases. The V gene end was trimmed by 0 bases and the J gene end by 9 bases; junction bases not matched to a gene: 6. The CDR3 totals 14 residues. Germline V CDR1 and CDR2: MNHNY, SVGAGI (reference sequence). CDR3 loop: CASSYSTGSGTQYF. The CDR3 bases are TGTGCCAGCAGTTACTCGACAGGGTCCGGGACGCAGTATTTT.

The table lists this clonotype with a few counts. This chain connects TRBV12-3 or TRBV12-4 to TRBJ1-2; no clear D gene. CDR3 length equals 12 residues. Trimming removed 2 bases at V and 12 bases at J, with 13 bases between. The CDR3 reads CASSLSWRIHTF. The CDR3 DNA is TGTGCCAGCAGTTTAAGCTGGAGGATCCACACCTTC.

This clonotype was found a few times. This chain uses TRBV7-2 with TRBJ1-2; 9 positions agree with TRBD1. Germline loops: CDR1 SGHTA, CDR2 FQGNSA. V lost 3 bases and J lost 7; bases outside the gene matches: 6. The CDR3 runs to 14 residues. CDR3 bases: TGTGCCAGCAGCTTCGGGACAGGGTTGGGTGGCTACACCTTC. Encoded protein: CASSFGTGLGGYTF.

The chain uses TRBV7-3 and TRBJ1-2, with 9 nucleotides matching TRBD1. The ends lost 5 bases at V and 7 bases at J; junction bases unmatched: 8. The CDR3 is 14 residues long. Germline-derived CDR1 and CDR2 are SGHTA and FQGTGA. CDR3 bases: TGTGCCAGCAGCACCCCCACAGGGGGCGGTGGCTACACCTTC. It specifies CASSTPTGGGGYTF.

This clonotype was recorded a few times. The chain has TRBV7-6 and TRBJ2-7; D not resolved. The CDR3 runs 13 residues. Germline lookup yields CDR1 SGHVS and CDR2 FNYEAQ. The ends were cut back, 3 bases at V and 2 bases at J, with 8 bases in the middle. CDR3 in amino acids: CASSLNGAYEQYF. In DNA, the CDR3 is TGTGCCAGCAGCTTGAACGGCGCCTACGAGCAGTACTTC.

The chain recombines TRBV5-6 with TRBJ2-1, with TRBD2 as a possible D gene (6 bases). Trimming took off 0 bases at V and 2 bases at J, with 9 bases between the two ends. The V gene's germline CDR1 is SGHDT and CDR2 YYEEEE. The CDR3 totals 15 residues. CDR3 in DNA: TGTGCCAGCAGCTTGGATTCTAGCGCCTACAATGAGCAGTTCTTC. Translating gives CASSLDSSAYNEQFF.

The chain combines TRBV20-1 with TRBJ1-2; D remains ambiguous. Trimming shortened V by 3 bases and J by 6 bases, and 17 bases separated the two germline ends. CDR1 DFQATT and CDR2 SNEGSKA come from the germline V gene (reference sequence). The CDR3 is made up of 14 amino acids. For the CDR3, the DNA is TGCAGTGCTAGGGTATCCAGTGCTTATAATGGCTACACCTTC. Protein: CSARVSSAYNGYTF.

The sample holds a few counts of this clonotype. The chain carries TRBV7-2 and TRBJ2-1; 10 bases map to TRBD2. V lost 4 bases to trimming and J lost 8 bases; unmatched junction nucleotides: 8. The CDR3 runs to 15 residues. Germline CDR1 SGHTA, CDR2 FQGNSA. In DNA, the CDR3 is TGTGCCAGCAGCTCCAAGCGGGGGGGCCCTTATGAGCAGTTCTTC. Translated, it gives CASSSKRGGPYEQFF. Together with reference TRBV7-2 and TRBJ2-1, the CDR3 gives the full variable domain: GAGVSQSPSNKVTEKGKDVELRCDPISGHTALYWYRQSLGQGLEFLIYFQGNSAPDKSGLPSDRFSAERTGGSVSTLTIQRTQQEDSAVYLCASSSKRGGPYEQFFGPGTRLTVL.

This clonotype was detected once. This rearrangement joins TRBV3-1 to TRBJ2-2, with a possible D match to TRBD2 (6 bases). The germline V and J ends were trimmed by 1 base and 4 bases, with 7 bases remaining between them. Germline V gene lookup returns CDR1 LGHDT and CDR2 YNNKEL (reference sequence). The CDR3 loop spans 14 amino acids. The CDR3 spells CASSQGSGTGELFF. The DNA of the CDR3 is TGTGCCAGCAGCCAAGGTAGCGGCACCGGGGAGCTGTTTTTT.

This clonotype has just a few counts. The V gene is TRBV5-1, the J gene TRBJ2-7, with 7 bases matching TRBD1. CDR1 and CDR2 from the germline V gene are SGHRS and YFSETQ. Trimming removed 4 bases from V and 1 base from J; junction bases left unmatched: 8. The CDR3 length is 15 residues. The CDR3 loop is CASSALTGRSYEQYF. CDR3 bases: TGCGCCAGCAGCGCCCTGACAGGGCGTTCCTACGAGCAGTACTTC.

The CDR3 DNA reads as TGTGCCAGCAGCCCTCGTGAAGGGGGGTCCTACAATGAGCAGTTCTTC. Translation gives CASSPREGGSYNEQFF. J is TRBJ2-1 and V is TRBV7-9; D may match TRBD1 or TRBD2 (6 bases each). Per the germline V gene, CDR1 is SEHNR and CDR2 is FQNEAQ (reference sequence). The CDR3 contains 16 residues. Trimming cost V 5 bases and J 1 base, with 15 bases left between them.

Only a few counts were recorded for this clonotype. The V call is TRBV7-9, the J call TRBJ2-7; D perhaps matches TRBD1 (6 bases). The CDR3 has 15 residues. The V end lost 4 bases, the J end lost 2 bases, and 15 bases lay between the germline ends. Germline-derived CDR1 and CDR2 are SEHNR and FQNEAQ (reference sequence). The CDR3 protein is CASSSPRDRTYEQYF. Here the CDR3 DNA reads TGTGCCAGCAGCTCGCCTCGAGACAGGACCTACGAGCAGTACTTC.

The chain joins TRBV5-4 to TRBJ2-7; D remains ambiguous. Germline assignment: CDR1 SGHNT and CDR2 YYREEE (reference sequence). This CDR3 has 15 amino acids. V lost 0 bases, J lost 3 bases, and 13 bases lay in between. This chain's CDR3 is CASSLAPHSNYEQYF. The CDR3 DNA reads TGTGCCAGCAGCTTGGCCCCCCATTCTAACTACGAGCAGTACTTC. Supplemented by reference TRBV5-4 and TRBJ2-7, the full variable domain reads ETGVTQSPTHLIKTRGQQVTLRCSSQSGHNTVSWYQQALGQGPQFIFQYYREEENGRGNFPPRFSGLQFPNYSSELNVNALELDDSALYLCASSLAPHSNYEQYFGPGTRLTVT.

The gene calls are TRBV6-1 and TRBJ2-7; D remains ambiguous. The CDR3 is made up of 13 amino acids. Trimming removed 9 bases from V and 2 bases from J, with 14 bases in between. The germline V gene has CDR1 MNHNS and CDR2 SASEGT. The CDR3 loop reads CASRLRYPYEQYF. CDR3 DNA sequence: TGTGCCAGTAGGTTAAGGTACCCCTACGAGCAGTACTTC.

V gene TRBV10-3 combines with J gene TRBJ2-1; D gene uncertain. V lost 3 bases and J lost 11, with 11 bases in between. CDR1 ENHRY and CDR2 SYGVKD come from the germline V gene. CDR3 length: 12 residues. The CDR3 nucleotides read TGTGCCATCAGTGATATCGGCCTGCAGCAGTTCTTC. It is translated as CAISDIGLQQFF.

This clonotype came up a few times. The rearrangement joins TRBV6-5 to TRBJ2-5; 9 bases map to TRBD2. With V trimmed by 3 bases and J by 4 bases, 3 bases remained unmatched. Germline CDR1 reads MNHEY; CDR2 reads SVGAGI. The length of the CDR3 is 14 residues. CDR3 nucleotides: TGTGCCAGCAGTTATAGCGGGAGTGGAGAGACCCAGTACTTC. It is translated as CASSYSGSGETQYF.